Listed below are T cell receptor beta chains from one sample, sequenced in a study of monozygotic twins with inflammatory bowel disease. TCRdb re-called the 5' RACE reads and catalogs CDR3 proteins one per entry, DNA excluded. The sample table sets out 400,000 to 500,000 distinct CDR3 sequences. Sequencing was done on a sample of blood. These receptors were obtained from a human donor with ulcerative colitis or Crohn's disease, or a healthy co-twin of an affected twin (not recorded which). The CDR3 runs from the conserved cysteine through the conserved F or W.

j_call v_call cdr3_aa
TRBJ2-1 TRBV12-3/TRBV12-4 CASSRGLSEQFF
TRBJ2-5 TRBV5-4 CASSLVRGTAQETQYF
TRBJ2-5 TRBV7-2 CASSDRGRVTETQYF
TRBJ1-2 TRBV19 CASRETGENYGYTF
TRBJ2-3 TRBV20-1 CSADGPLAGTDTQYF
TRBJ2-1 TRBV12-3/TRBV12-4 CASSFGLYNEQFF
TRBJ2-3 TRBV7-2 CASSRSYTDTQYF
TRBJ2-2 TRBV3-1 CASSALAGVRTGELFF
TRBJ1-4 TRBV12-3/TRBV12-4 CASNSPEGTNEKLFF
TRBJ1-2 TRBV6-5 CASSYPGKGGYTF
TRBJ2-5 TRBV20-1 CSARVPGLAGDRTAGTQYF
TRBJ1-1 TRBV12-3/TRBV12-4 CASGRNTEAFF
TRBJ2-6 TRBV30 CAWGFSGANVLTF
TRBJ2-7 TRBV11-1 CASSYPLPGQIFGYEQYF
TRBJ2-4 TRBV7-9 CASSFYDRGSKNIQYF
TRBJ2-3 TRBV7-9 CASSAPGTRDTQYF
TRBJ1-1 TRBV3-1 CASSTVRNTEAFF
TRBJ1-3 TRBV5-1 CASSWRDSFSGNTIYF
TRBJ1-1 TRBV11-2 CASSWGGYAEAFF
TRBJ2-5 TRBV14 CASSQLSGKETQYF
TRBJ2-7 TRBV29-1 CSVGQGTTYEQYF
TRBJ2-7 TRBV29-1 CSAQGSSYEQYF
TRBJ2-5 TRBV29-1 CSVVQRQETQYF
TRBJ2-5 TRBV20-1 CSAVRAGRILETQYF